Sequencing of this TCR beta chain was carried out in a study of shared clonotypes between healthy human individuals. Study as a whole: Donors had three CD4 naive, three CD4 memory, two CD8 naive and one CD8 memory plate apiece.

As to this clone: Its target is not known.

Trimming took off 0 bases at V and 2 bases at J, with 11 bases between the two ends. Looked up from germline, CDR1 is MNHEY and CDR2 is SVGAGI. The CDR3 is 15 amino acids. Findings of the study overall: In having few donors, the study represented limited genetic and exposure-history diversity.

The assay was run at deep level. Clones were read by immunoSEQ multiplex PCR, and TCRdb kept only the in-frame ones, dropping some. Of some 2,000,000 clones in the sample, about 94% were seen once. This sequence joins TRBV6-5 and TRBJ2-7; D is unresolved. Material for sequencing was naive CD4+ T cells sorted from blood. Specified subset: CD45RA+ positively selected. The TCR comes from a man aged 18-30 years in good health. This CDR3 is CASSYSADGTYEQYF. The CDR3 coding sequence is TGTGCCAGCAGTTACTCTGCGGACGGTACCTACGAGCAGTACTTC.